Each of the 26 T cell receptor beta chains below was sequenced from the same sample in a study of cytomegalovirus exposure and HLA in healthy donors (dated by TCRdb to about 2017). Library prep was done by the immunoSEQ multiplex PCR assay. A mixture of 60 forward primers for TCR Vbeta segments and 13 reverse primers for TCR Jbeta segments was used in the multiplex PCR. Sourced from immuneACCESS, this table was stored by TCRdb with only in-frame sequences that have V and J called. A share of the clones is absent; for the studies checked, an unresolved V gene accounts for under half, and the remainder has no known explanation. This sample holds about 120,000 clones; around 77% were observed only once. Approximately 5.5% of the sample is held by the ten biggest clonotypes. Material for sequencing was PBMCs. The receptors here all came from a man between 18 and 29 years old in good health and CMV-seropositive.

This chain links TRBV19 with TRBJ2-2, with TRBD2 identical over 10 bases. Germline CDR1 reads LNHDA; CDR2 reads SQIVND (reference sequence). J lost 7 bases, V lost 10 bases, and 18 bases had no gene match. The CDR3 extends over 17 amino acids. CDR3 DNA sequence: TGTGCCACCTCACACCCCCGAGCGGGAGGGCCTGGCGGGGAGCTGTTTTTT. The encoded protein is CATSHPRAGGPGGELFF.

The rearrangement links TRBV29-1 to TRBJ2-2, with TRBD2 as a possible D gene (5 bases). Per the germline V gene, CDR1 is SQVTM and CDR2 is ANQGSEA. The CDR3 is 13 residues long. Trimming took off 2 bases at V and 6 bases at J, with 10 bases between the two ends. The CDR3 sequence is CSVEKSGSGELFF. The CDR3, as DNA: TGCAGCGTTGAAAAATCGGGGTCCGGGGAGCTGTTTTTT.

This clone has just a few counts. The gene calls are TRBV4-2 and TRBJ2-2, with 12 bases fitting TRBD2. V dropped 4 bases and J dropped 7; count of bases not matched to a gene: 4. The CDR3 sequence is 15 residues long. The germline gives CDR1 LGHNA, CDR2 YNFKEQ. The CDR3 here is CASSPTSGRGGELFF. Written as DNA, the CDR3 is TGTGCCAGCAGCCCGACTAGCGGGAGAGGCGGGGAGCTGTTTTTT.

The sample holds a few counts of this clone. One end of the junction is discordant with germline, which a read error may explain. V and J are TRBV7-7 and TRBJ1-5; D unresolved. CDR1 and CDR2 (germline): SSHAT, FNYEAQ (reference sequence). The CDR3 totals 13 residues. CDR3 region: CASSLGVDQPQHF. CDR3 bases: TGTGCTAGCAGCTTAGGCGTGGATCAGCCCCAGCATTTT.

V gene TRBV4-1 combines with J gene TRBJ2-4, with a weak D call TRBD1 (6 bases). V shed 0 bases and J shed 7 bases, with 10 bases lying between them. Germline V CDR1 and CDR2: MGHRA, YSYEKL. CDR3 length: 14 amino acids. The CDR3 here is CASSQEWQGNIQYF. CDR3 nucleotides: TGCGCCAGCAGCCAAGAATGGCAGGGGAACATTCAGTACTTC.

The chain combines TRBV27 with TRBJ1-5; D may be TRBD1 (6 bases). The CDR3 runs 14 residues. Per germline, CDR1 MNHEY and CDR2 SMNVEV (reference sequence). Between the trimmed V and J ends, which lost 5 bases and 11 bases, there was a span of 19 bases. The CDR3 DNA is TGTGCCAGCAGTCAACAGGGTCCCCAATCGGCCCAGCATTTT. This encodes CASSQQGPQSAQHF.

V and J are TRBV6-1 and TRBJ2-7; tentatively, D is TRBD1 (6 bases). Germline CDR1 MNHNS, CDR2 SASEGT. Trimming shortened V by 8 bases and J by 3 bases, and 11 bases separated the two germline ends. The CDR3 has 12 residues. In DNA, the CDR3 is TGTGCCAGCGACAGGAGGAACTACGAGCAGTACTTC. Its protein is CASDRRNYEQYF.

The chain uses TRBV19 and TRBJ1-2, with TRBD1 matching over 7 bases. Losses at the gene ends were 5 bases for V and 6 bases for J; bases not matched to a gene: 12. Germline V CDR1 and CDR2: LNHDA, SQIVND (reference sequence). This CDR3 has 15 residues. The DNA of the CDR3 is TGTGCCAGTAGTCCCCTCACAGGGGAGCTGAATGGCTACACCTTC. This gives the protein CASSPLTGELNGYTF.

This chain connects TRBV5-1 to TRBJ1-1; D may be TRBD1 (5 bases). The CDR3 has 14 amino acids. Per the germline V gene, CDR1 is SGHRS and CDR2 is YFSETQ. Trimming took off 0 bases at V and 6 bases at J, with 12 bases between the two ends. The CDR3 region is CASSLGRASPEAFF. The CDR3 nucleotides read TGCGCCAGCAGCTTGGGCAGGGCGAGTCCTGAAGCTTTCTTT.

The chain couples TRBV14 to TRBJ1-2, with no clear D. Per the germline V gene, CDR1 is SGHDN and CDR2 is FVKESK. Deletions cut 4 bases from V and 5 bases from J, with 11 bases between. This CDR3 spans 13 amino acids. The CDR3 spells CASSRWGGYGYTF. The CDR3 DNA reads as TGTGCCAGCAGCCGTTGGGGAGGGTATGGCTACACCTTC.

The chain carries TRBV9 and TRBJ1-2; D is ambiguous. V was cut by 4 bases and J by 4 bases, with 11 bases left in between. This CDR3 spans 13 amino acids. Germline V gene sequence: CDR1 SGDLS, CDR2 YYNGEE. Written as DNA, the CDR3 is TGTGCCAGCAGCATTGGGCCTTCCTATGGCTACACCTTC. As protein: CASSIGPSYGYTF.

The V and J genes are TRBV5-6 and TRBJ1-5; a weak D match, TRBD1 (6 bases). Trimming took off 5 bases at V and 5 bases at J, with 20 bases between the two ends. The germline V gene has CDR1 SGHDT and CDR2 YYEEEE. This CDR3 contains 16 residues. As DNA, the CDR3 is TGTGCCAGCAGTTTCCTCGGCAGGGGCGTCGATCAGCCCCAGCATTTT. This codes for CASSFLGRGVDQPQHF.

The chain is built from TRBV5-4 and TRBJ2-7; 10 bases fit TRBD2. The V segment lost 2 bases and the J segment 2 bases; nucleotides outside the gene matches: 4. The V gene's germline CDR1 is SGHNT and CDR2 YYREEE (reference sequence). The CDR3 sequence is 15 residues long. The CDR3 region has the DNA TGTGCCAGCAGCTTCCTTACTAGCGGGACCTACGAGCAGTACTTC. Translating it yields CASSFLTSGTYEQYF.

Remarks on this clone: Additional DNA sequences in this sample encode the identical CDR3. The chain carries TRBV5-4 and TRBJ1-2; TRBD1 matches 10 bases. This CDR3 contains 14 residues. Germline CDR1 SGHNT, CDR2 YYREEE (reference sequence). After removal of 2 bases from V and 3 bases from J, the junction contained 1 base not matched to a gene. This chain's CDR3 is CASSFGQGDYGYTF. The CDR3 DNA reads TGTGCCAGCAGCTTTGGACAGGGGGACTATGGCTACACCTTC.

This chain uses TRBV19 with TRBJ1-3; unclear D gene. Germline lookup yields CDR1 LNHDA and CDR2 SQIVND (reference sequence). The CDR3 sequence is 15 residues long. The germline V and J ends were trimmed by 4 bases and 3 bases, with 13 bases remaining between them. CDR3 DNA: TGTGCCAGTAGTAAGGCAGGAGGGTATGGAAACACCATATATTTT. Translation gives CASSKAGGYGNTIYF.

This clone was found a few times. The CDR3 is CASSSGQGGIGYTF. Written as DNA, the CDR3 is TGTGCCAGCAGTTCCGGACAGGGAGGAATTGGCTACACCTTC. This chain joins TRBV28 and TRBJ1-2, with 8 bases aligning to TRBD1. V shed 4 bases and J 7 bases; nucleotides not matched to a gene: 8. Germline V gives CDR1 MDHEN, CDR2 SYDVKM. The CDR3 contains 14 residues.

This chain uses TRBV18 with TRBJ1-2; D unclear. CDR1 is KGHSH, CDR2 LQKENI, per germline. Trimming stripped 0 bases from V and 1 base from J, with 6 bases between. The CDR3 is made up of 14 amino acids. CDR3 in amino acids: CASSPPDINYGYTF. The CDR3 DNA reads as TGTGCCAGCTCACCACCCGACATTAACTATGGCTACACCTTC.

The rearrangement uses TRBV30 and TRBJ1-2; a possible D gene is TRBD1 (5 bases). The germline V and J ends were trimmed by 7 bases and 4 bases, with 19 bases remaining between them. There are 14 residues in the CDR3. From germline, CDR1 is GTSNPN and CDR2 SVGIG (reference sequence). CDR3 amino acids: CASKRGGFVYGYTF. CDR3 nucleotides: TGTGCCTCAAAGCGCGGGGGGTTTGTCTATGGCTACACCTTC.

The chain couples TRBV5-1 to TRBJ2-2; D unclear. The CDR3 totals 14 residues. Germline V gene sequence: CDR1 SGHRS, CDR2 YFSETQ. V was shortened by 2 bases and J by 6 bases, with 11 bases between the two germline ends. For the CDR3, the DNA is TGCGCCAGCAGCTTTCCCGGCGCGGCCGGGGAGCTGTTTTTT. Its translation: CASSFPGAAGELFF.

The chain combines TRBV6-6 with TRBJ1-1; TRBD1 is a possible D gene (6 bases). CDR1 is MNHNY and CDR2 is SVGAGI in the germline V gene (reference sequence). V shed 5 bases and J shed 3 bases, with 13 bases lying between them. CDR3 length equals 14 residues. CDR3 nucleotide sequence: TGTGCCAGCAGTGACACAGGGTCCGACACTGAAGCTTTCTTT. Translated: CASSDTGSDTEAFF.

This rearrangement joins TRBV5-4 to TRBJ1-1; 9 bases are a match to TRBD1. The V segment lost 2 bases and the J segment 2 bases; nucleotides outside the gene matches: 10. This CDR3 is built from 17 residues. The germline gives CDR1 SGHNT, CDR2 YYREEE (reference sequence). CDR3 amino acids: CASSLIGTGRFNTEAFF. The CDR3 bases are TGTGCCAGCAGCTTAATTGGGACAGGGAGGTTCAACACTGAAGCTTTCTTT.

This chain links TRBV6-5 with TRBJ2-3; 8 bases agree with TRBD2. Germline V gives CDR1 MNHEY, CDR2 SVGAGI. The V gene end was trimmed by 1 base and the J gene end by 3 bases; junction bases not matched to a gene: 6. This CDR3 comprises 16 residues. The CDR3 reads CASSYLHGGATDTQYF. The CDR3 coding sequence is TGTGCCAGCAGTTACTTACACGGGGGGGCTACAGATACGCAGTATTTT.

J is TRBJ2-3 and V is TRBV10-3; 9 positions agree with TRBD2. The CDR3 spans 16 residues. Germline V gene lookup returns CDR1 ENHRY and CDR2 SYGVKD. Trimming cost V 4 bases and J 5 bases; bases outside gene matches: 10. CDR3 sequence (DNA): TGTGCCATCAGTGGCCGAGGGCGGGGGGGCGTAGATACGCAGTATTTT. This translates into CAISGRGRGGVDTQYF.

This chain links TRBV6-5 with TRBJ1-4; a weak D match, TRBD1 (5 bases). This CDR3 is 13 amino acids long. Germline values: CDR1 MNHEY, CDR2 SVGAGI. With 5 bases removed from V and 6 bases from J, the gap between germline ends came to 10 bases. CDR3 DNA sequence: TGTGCCAGCAGTACGGGACTTCATGAAAAACTGTTTTTT. This sequence encodes CASSTGLHEKLFF.

This chain joins TRBV28 and TRBJ1-5, with 8 positions matching TRBD1. The CDR3 runs 17 residues. Germline-derived CDR1 and CDR2 are MDHEN and SYDVKM. Germline trimming cut 4 bases from V and 1 base from J; bases unmatched to any gene: 9. The CDR3 nucleotides are TGTGCCAGCAGTTCGTCTATCGACAGGGGCAGCAATCAGCCCCAGCATTTT. Its protein product is CASSSSIDRGSNQPQHF.

The chain has TRBV10-3 and TRBJ1-2, with D uncertain. The CDR3 totals 12 residues. Trimming stripped 0 bases from V and 8 bases from J, with 7 bases between. Per the germline V gene, CDR1 is ENHRY and CDR2 is SYGVKD. The CDR3 coding sequence is TGTGCCATCAGTGAGTCGCAGGTCGGCTACACCTTC. Translated, it gives CAISESQVGYTF.